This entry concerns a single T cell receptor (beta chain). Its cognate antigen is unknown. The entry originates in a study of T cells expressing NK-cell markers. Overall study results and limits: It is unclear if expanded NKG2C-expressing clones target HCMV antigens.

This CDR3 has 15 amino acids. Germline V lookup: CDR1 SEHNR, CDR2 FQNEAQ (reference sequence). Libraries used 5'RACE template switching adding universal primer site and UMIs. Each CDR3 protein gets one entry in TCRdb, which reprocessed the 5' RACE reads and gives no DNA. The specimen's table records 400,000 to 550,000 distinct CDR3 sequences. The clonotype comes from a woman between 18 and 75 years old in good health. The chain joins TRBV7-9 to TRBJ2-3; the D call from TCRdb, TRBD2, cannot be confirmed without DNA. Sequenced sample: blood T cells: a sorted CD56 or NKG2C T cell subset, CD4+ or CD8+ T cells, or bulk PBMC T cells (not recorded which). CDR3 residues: CASSNSGGGTDTQYF.